This TCR beta chain came from a study of response to subunit inactivated influenza vaccine. One entry per CDR3 protein, called by TCRdb with MiXCR from the RT-PCR reads. The top ten clones hold 13% of a sample with approximately 530,000 distinct CDR3 sequences, 10% to 15% of them seen once. A word on this clonotype: The antigen remains unidentified.

Study findings and constraints: Authors suggested few new T cells are recruited by each seasonal influenza vaccination.

This receptor was taken from a man aged 50 to 59 who received an inactivated influenza vaccine. Sequenced material: PBMCs from blood, taken more than 35 days after vaccination.

As DNA, the CDR3 is TGCAGCGTGGAGGGTCGGGAGGGTAGCTCCTACAATGAGCAGTTCTTC. It codes for CSVEGREGSSYNEQFF. J is TRBJ2-1 and V is TRBV29-1, with 8 bases fitting TRBD2. The CDR3 extends over 16 amino acids. Germline loops: CDR1 SQVTM, CDR2 ANQGSEA. J was trimmed by 0 bases and V by 6 bases; bases with no gene match: 10.